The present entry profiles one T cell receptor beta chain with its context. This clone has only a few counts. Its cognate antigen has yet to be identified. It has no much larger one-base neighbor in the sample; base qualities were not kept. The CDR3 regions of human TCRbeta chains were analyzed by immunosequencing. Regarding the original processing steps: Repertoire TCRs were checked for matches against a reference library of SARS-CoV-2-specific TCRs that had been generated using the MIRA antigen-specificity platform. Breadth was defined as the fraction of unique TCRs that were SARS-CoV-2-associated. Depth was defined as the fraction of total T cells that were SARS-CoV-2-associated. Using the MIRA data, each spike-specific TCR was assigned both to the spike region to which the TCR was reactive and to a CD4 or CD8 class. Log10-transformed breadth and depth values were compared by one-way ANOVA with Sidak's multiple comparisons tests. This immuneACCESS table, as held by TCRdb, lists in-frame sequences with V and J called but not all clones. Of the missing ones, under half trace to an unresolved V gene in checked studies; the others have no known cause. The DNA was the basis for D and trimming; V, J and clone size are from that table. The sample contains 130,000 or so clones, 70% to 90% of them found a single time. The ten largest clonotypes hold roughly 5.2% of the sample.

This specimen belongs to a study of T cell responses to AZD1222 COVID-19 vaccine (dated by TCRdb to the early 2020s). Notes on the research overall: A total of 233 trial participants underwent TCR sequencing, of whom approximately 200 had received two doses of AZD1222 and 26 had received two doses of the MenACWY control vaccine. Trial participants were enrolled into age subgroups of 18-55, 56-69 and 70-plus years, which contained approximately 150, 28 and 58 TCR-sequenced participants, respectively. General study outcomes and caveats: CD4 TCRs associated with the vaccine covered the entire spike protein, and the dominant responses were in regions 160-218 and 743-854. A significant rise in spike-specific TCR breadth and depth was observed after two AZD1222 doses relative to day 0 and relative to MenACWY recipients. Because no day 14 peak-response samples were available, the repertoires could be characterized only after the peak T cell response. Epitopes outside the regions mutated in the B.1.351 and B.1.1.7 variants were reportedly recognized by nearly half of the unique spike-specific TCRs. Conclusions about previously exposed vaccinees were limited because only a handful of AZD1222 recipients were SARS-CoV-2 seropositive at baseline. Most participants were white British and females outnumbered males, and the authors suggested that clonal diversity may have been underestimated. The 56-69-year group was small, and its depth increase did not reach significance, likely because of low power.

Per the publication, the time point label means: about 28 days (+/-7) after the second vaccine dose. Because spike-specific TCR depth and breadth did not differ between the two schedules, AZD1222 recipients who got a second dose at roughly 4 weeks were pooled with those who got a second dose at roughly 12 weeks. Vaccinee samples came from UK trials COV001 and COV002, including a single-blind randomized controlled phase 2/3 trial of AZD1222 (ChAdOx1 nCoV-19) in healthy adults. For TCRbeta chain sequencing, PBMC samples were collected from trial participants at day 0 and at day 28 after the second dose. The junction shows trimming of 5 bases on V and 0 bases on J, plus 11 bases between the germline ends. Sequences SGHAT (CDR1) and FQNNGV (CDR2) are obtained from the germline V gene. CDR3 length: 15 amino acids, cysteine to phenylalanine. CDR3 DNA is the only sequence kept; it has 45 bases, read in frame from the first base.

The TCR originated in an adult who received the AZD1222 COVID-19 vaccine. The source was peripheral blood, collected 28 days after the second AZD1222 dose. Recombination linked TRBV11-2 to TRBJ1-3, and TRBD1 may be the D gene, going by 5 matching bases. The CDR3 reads CASSQAGGSGNTIYF. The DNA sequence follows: TGTGCCAGCAGCCAGGCGGGGGGCTCTGGAAACACCATATATTTT.